This T cell receptor (beta chain) was profiled in a study of response to subunit inactivated influenza vaccine. Study-wide points: Authors suggested each seasonal influenza vaccination recruits few new T cells.

TCRdb analysed the RT-PCR reads with MiXCR anew, one entry per CDR3 protein. This sample has hundreds of thousands of distinct CDR3 sequences, with under 9% found just once. Germline V gene sequence: CDR1 DFQATT, CDR2 SNEGSKA (reference sequence). The V end lost 3 bases, the J end lost 7 bases, and 18 bases lay between the germline ends. CDR3 length: 15 amino acids. Comments on this clonotype: Its antigen is unknown.

The sample consisted of PBMCs from blood, taken around 2 years after vaccination. The origin of this receptor is a man aged 45 to 75 who received an inactivated influenza vaccine. The chain joins TRBV20-1 to TRBJ2-2; D gene uncertain. For the CDR3, the DNA is TGCAGTGCTAGCAGACACAAGGACGGGTACGGGGAGCTGTTTTTT. This gives the protein CSASRHKDGYGELFF.